The source of this T cell receptor (beta chain) is a study of T cell responses to AZD1222 COVID-19 vaccine. General observations from the study: Donors, mostly white British, included more females; clonal diversity was possibly underestimated. Spike-specific TCR repertoires showed rising breadth and depth after two AZD1222 doses.

This clone appeared a single time. As yet, its antigen is unknown. Generated by immunoSEQ multiplex PCR, the TCRdb table keeps only in-frame clones and is missing some. The table includes roughly 86,000 clones, approximately 90% detected once. Germline assignment: CDR1 SGHRS and CDR2 YFSETQ. The ends lost 6 bases at V and 8 bases at J; junction bases unmatched: 6. This CDR3 spans 12 amino acids. This specimen was peripheral blood, taken on day 0 of AZD1222 vaccination. The rearrangement joins TRBV5-1 to TRBJ1-2, with TRBD1 matching over 8 bases. This TCR was sampled from an adult in good health. The CDR3 nucleotides are TGCGCCAGCAACCCGGACAGGGAGGGCTACACCTTC. This sequence encodes CASNPDREGYTF.